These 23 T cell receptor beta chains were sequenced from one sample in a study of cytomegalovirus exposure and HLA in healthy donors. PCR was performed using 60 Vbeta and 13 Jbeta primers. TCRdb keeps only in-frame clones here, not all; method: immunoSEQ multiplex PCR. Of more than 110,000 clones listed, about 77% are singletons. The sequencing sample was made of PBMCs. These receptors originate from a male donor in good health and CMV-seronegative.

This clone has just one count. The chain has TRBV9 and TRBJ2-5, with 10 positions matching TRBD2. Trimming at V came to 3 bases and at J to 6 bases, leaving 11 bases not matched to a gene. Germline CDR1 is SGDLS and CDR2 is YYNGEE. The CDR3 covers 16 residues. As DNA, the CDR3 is TGTGCCAGCAGCGCCGAGATTAGCGGGGGGCCGAAGACCCAGTACTTC. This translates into CASSAEISGGPKTQYF.

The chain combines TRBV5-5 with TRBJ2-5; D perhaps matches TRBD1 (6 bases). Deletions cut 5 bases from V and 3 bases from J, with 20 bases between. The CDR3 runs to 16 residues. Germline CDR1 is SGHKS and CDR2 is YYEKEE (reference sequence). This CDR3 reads CASRPDLGQKEETQYF. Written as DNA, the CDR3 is TGTGCCAGCAGGCCAGACCTGGGACAAAAAGAAGAGACCCAGTACTTC.

As DNA, the CDR3 is TGTGCCAGCAGCTTAATACAGGGGGCGTTTGGTAATGAAAAACTGTTTTTT. This codes for CASSLIQGAFGNEKLFF. The rearrangement uses TRBV7-2 and TRBJ1-4; 9 bases are shared with TRBD1. Germline V gene sequence: CDR1 SGHTA, CDR2 FQGNSA. J gave up 4 bases and V 2 bases, and 8 bases lay outside the gene matches. The CDR3 is 17 amino acids.

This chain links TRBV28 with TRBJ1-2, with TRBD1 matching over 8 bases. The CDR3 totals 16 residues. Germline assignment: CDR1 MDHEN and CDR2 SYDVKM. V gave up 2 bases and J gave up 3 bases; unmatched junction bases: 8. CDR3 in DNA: TGTGCCAGCAGTTTACCCCAGACAGGGGCGGACTATGGCTACACCTTC. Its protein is CASSLPQTGADYGYTF.

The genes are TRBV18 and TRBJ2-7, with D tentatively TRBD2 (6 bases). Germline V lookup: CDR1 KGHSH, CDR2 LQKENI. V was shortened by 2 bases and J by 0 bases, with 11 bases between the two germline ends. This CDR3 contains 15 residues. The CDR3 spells CASSPEEGSSYEQYF. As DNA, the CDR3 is TGTGCCAGCTCACCAGAGGAGGGGAGCTCCTACGAGCAGTACTTC.

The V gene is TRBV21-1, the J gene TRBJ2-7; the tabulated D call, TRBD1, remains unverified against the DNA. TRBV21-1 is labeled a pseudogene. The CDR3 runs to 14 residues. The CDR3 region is CASSKSRASYEQYF. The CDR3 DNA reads TGTGCCAGCAGCAAAAGCAGGGCCAGCTACGAGCAGTACTTC.

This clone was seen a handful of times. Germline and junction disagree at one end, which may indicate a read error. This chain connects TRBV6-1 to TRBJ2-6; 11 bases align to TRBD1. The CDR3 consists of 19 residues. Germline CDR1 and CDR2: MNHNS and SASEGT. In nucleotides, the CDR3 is TGTGCCAGCAGTGTGGACAGGGGGCGTCCCCCCTCTGGGGCCAACGGCCTGACTTTC. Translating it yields CASSVDRGRPPSGANGLTF.

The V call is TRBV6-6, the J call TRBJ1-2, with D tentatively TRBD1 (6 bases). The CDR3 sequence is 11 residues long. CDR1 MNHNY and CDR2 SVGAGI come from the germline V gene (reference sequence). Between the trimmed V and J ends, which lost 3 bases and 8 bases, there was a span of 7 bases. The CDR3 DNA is TGTGCCAGCAGTTATGACAGGGGCTACACCTTC. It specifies CASSYDRGYTF.

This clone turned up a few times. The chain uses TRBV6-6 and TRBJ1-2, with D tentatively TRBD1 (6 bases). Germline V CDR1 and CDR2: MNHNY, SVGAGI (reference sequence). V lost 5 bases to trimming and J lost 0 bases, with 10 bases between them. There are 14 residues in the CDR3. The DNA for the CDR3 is TGTGCCAGCAGTAAACAGGGAGCTAACTATGGCTACACCTTC. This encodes CASSKQGANYGYTF.

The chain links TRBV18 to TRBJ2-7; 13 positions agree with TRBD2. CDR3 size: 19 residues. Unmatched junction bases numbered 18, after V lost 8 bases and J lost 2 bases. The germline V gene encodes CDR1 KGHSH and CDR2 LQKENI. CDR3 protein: CASRPPGLAGAKPTYEQYF. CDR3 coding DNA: TGTGCCAGCCGACCACCCGGACTAGCGGGAGCAAAACCCACCTACGAGCAGTACTTC. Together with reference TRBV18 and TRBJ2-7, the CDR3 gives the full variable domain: NAGVMQNPRHLVRRRGQEARLRCSPMKGHSHVYWYRQLPEEGLKFMVYLQKENIIDESGMPKERFSAEFPKEGPSILRIQQVVRGDSAAYFCASRPPGLAGAKPTYEQYFGPGTRLTVT.

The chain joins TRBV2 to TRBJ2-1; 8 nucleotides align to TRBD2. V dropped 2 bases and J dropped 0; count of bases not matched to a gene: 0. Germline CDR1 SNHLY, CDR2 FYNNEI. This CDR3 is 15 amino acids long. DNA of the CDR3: TGTGCCAGCAGTGAACTAGCGGGCTCCTACAATGAGCAGTTCTTC. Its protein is CASSELAGSYNEQFF.

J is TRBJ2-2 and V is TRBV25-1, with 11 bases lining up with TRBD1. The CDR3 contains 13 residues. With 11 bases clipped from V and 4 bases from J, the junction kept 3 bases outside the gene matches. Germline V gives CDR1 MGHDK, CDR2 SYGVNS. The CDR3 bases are TGTGCCGGGGGACAGGGGGGCACCGGGGAGCTGTTTTTT. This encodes CAGGQGGTGELFF.

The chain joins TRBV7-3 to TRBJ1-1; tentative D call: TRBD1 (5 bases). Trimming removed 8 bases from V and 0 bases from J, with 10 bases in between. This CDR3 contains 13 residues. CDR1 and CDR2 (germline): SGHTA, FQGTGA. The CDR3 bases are TGTGCCAGCGGAGACAGCCTGAACACTGAAGCTTTCTTT. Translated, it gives CASGDSLNTEAFF.

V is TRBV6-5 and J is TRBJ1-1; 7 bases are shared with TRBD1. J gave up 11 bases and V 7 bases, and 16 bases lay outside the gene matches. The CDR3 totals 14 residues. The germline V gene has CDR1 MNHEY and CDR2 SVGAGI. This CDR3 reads CASTDSGGTVSAFF. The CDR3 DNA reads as TGTGCCAGCACCGACTCAGGGGGGACAGTGTCTGCTTTCTTT.

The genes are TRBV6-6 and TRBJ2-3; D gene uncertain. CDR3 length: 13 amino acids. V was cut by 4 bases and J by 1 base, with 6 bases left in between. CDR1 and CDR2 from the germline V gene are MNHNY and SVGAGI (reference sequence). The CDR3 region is CASSSSRTDTQYF. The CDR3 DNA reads TGTGCCAGCAGTTCTAGTCGCACAGATACGCAGTATTTT.

The CDR3 reads CASSLGPSSGNTIYF. The CDR3 nucleotides read TGTGCCAGTAGTTTGGGGCCCAGCTCTGGAAACACCATATATTTT. V usage is TRBV19 and J usage is TRBJ1-3; a weak D match, TRBD1 (5 bases). The germline CDR1 and CDR2 sequences are LNHDA and SQIVND (reference sequence). V dropped 5 bases and J dropped 0 bases, with 11 bases sitting between them. The CDR3 totals 15 residues.

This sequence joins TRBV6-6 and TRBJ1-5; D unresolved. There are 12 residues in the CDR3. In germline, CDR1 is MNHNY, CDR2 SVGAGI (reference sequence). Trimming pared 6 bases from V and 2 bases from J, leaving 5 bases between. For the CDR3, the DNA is TGTGCCAGCAGATCCGGCAATCAGCCCCAGCATTTT. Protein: CASRSGNQPQHF.

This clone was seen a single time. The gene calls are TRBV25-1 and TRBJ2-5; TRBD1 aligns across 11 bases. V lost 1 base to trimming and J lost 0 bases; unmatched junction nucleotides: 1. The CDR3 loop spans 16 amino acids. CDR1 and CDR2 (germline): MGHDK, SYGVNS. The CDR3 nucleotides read TGTGCCAGCAGTGAATGGGACAGGGGGTACCAAGAGACCCAGTACTTC. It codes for CASSEWDRGYQETQYF.

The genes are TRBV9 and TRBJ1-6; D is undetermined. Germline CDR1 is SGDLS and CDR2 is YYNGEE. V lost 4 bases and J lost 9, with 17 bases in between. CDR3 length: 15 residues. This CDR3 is CASSPPGLFGSPLHF. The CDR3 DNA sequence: TGTGCCAGCAGCCCACCCGGACTCTTTGGTTCACCCCTCCACTTT.

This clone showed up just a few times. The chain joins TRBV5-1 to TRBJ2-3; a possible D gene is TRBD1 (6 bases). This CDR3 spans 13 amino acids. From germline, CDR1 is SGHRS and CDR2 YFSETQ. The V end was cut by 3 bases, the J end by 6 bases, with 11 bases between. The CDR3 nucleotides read TGCGCCAGCAGCTGGTCAGGGGTGGATACGCAGTATTTT. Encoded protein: CASSWSGVDTQYF.

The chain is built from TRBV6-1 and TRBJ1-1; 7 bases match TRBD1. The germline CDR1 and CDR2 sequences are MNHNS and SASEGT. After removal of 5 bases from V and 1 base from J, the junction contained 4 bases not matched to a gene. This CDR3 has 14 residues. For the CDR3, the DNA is TGTGCCAGCAGTCGGACAGGAAGGAACACTGAAGCTTTCTTT. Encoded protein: CASSRTGRNTEAFF.

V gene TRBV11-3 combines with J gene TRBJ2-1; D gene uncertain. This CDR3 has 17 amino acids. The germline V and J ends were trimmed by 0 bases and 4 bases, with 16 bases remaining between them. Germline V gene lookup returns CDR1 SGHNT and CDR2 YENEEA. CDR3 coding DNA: TGTGCCAGCAGCTTAGATCCACGGCAGGATTCTTACAATGAGCAGTTCTTC. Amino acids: CASSLDPRQDSYNEQFF.

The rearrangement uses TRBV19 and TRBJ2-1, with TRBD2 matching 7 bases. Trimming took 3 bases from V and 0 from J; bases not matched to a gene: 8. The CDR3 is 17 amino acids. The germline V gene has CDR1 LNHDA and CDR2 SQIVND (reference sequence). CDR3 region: CASSIEMGRDSYNEQFF. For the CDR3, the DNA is TGTGCCAGTAGTATTGAGATGGGGAGGGACTCCTACAATGAGCAGTTCTTC.